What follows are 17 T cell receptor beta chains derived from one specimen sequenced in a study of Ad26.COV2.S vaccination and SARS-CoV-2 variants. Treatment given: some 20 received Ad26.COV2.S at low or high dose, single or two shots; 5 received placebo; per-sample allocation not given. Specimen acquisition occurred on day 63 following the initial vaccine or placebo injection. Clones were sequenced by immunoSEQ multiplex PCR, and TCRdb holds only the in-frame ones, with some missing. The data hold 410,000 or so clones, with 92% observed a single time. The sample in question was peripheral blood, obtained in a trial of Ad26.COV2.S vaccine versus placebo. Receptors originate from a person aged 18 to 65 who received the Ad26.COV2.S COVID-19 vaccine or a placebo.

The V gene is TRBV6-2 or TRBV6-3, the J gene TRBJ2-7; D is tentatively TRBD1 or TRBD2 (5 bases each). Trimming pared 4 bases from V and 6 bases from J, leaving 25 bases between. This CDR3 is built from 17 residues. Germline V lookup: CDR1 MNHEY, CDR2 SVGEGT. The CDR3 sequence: CASSSGLVFPPEGEQYF. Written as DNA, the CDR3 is TGTGCCAGCAGTTCGGGGCTAGTTTTCCCTCCTGAGGGCGAGCAGTACTTC.

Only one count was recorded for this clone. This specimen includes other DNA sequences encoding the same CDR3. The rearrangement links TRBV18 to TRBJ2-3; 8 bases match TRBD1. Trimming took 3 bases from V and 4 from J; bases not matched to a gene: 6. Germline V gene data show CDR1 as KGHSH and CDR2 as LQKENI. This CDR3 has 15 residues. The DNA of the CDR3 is TGTGCCAGCTCACCGGGTACAGGGGGAGCAGATACGCAGTATTTT. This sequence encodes CASSPGTGGADTQYF.

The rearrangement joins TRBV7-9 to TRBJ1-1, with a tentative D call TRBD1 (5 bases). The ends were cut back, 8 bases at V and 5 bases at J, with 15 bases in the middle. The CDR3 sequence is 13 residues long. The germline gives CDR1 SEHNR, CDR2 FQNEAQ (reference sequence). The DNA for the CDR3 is TGTGCCAGCGACCCCAATGGGGGGACTGAAGCTTTCTTT. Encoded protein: CASDPNGGTEAFF.

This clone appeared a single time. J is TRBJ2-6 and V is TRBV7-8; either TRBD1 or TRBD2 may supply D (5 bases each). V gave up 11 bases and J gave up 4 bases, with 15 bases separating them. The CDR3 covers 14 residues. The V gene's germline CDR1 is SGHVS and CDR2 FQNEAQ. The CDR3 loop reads CAGAWRAGANVLTF. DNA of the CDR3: TGTGCCGGGGCCTGGCGGGCGGGGGCCAACGTCCTGACTTTC.

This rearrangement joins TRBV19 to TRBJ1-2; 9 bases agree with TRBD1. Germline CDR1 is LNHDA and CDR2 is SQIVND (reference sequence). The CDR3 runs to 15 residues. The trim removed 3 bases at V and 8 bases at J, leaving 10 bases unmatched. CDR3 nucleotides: TGTGCCAGTAGTATCGTCGGGACAGGGATGCAAGGCTACACCTTC. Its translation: CASSIVGTGMQGYTF.

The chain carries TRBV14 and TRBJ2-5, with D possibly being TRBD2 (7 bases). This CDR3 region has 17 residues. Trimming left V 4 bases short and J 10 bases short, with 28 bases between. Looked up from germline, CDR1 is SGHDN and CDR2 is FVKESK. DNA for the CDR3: TGTGCCAGCAGCCGACGGGGGGCCTCAGGGCCCCTAGGGGGCCAGTACTTC. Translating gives CASSRRGASGPLGGQYF.

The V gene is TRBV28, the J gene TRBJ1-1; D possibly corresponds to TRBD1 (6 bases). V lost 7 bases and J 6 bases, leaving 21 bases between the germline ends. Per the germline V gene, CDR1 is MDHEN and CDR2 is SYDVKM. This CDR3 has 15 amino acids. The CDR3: CASTSVRGGRAEAFF. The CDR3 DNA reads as TGTGCCAGCACCTCTGTTCGGGGGGGCCGGGCTGAAGCTTTCTTT.

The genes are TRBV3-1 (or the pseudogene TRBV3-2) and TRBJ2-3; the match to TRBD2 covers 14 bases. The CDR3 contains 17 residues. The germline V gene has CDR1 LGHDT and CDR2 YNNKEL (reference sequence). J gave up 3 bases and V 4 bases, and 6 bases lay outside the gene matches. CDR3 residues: CASSPGLAGGGTDTQYF. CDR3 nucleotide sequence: TGTGCCAGCAGCCCCGGACTAGCGGGGGGCGGGACAGATACGCAGTATTTT.

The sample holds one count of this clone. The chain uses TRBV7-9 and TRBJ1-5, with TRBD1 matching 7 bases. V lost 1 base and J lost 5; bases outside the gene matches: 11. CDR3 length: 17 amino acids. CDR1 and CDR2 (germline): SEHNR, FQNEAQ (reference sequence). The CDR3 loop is CASSLGITGDQDQPQHF. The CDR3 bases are TGTGCCAGCAGCTTAGGCATCACAGGGGACCAAGATCAGCCCCAGCATTTT.

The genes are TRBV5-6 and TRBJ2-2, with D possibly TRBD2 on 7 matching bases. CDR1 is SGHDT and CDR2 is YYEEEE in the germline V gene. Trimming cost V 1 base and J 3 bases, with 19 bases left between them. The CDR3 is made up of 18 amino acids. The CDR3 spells CASSLPPRGGLDTGELFF. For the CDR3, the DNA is TGTGCCAGCAGCTTGCCTCCGAGGGGGGGCCTGGACACCGGGGAGCTGTTTTTT.

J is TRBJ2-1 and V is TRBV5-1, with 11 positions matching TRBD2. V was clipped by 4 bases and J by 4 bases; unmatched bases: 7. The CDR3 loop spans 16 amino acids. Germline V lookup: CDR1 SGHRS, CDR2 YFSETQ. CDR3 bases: TGCGCCAGCAGCCTGTCGGGACTAGCGGAGTACAATGAGCAGTTCTTC. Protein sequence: CASSLSGLAEYNEQFF.

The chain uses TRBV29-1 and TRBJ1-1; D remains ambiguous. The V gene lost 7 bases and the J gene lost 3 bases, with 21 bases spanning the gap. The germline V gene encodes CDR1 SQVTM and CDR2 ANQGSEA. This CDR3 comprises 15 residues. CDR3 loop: CSARRSLTWDTEAFF. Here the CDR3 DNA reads TGCAGCGCGCGACGGAGCCTGACATGGGACACTGAAGCTTTCTTT.

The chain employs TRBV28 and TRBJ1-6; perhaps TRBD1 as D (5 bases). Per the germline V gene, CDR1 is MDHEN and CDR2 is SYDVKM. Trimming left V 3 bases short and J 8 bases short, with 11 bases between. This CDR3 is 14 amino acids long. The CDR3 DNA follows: TGTGCCAGCAGTTTGGGGCCAGGGCATTCACCCCTCCACTTT. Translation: CASSLGPGHSPLHF. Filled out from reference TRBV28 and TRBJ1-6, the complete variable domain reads DVKVTQSSRYLVKRTGEKVFLECVQDMDHENMFWYRQDPGLGLRLIYFSYDVKMKEKGDIPEGYSVSREKKERFSLILESASTNQTSMYLCASSLGPGHSPLHFGNGTRLTVT.

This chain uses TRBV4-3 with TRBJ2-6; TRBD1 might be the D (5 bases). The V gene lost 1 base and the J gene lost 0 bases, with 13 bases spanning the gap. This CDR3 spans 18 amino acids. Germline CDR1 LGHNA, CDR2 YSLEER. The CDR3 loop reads CASSQGAGWISGANVLTF. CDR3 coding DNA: TGCGCCAGCAGCCAAGGGGCAGGGTGGATCTCTGGGGCCAACGTCCTGACTTTC.

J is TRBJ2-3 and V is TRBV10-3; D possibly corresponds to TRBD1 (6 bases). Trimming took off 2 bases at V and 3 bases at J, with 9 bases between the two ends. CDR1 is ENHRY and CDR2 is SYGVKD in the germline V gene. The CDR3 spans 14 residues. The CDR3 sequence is CAISEGGFTDTQYF. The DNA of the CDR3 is TGTGCCATCAGTGAGGGGGGCTTTACAGATACGCAGTATTTT.

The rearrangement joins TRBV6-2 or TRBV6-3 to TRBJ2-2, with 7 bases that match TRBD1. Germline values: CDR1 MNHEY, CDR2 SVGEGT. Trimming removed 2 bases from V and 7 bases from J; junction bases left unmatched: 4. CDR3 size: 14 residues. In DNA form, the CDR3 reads TGTGCCAGCAGTTACGTGACAGGGAGCGGGGAGCTGTTTTTT. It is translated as CASSYVTGSGELFF.

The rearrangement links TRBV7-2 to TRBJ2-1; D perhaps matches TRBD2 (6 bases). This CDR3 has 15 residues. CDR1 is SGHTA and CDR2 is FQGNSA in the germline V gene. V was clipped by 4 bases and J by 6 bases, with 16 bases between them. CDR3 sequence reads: CASSSDRRGINEQFF. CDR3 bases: TGTGCCAGCAGCTCGGATCGGAGGGGAATCAATGAGCAGTTCTTC. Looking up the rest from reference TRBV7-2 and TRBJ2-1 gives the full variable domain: GAGVSQSPSNKVTEKGKDVELRCDPISGHTALYWYRQSLGQGLEFLIYFQGNSAPDKSGLPSDRFSAERTGGSVSTLTIQRTQQEDSAVYLCASSSDRRGINEQFFGPGTRLTVL.